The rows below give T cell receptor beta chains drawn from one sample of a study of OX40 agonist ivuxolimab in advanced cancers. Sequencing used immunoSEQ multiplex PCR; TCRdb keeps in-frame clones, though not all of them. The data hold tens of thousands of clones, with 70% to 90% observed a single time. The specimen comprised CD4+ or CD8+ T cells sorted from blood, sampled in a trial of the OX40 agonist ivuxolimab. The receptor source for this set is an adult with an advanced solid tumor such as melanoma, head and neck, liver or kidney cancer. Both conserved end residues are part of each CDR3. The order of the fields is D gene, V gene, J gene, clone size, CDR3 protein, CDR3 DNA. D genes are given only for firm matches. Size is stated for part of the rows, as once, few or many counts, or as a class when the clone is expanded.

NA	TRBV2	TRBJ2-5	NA	CASLRDLQETQYF	TGTGCCAGCTTGAGGGACCTCCAAGAGACCCAGTACTTC
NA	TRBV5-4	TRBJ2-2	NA	CASSRSVGGNTGELFF	TGTGCCAGCAGCCGCTCTGTAGGGGGAAACACCGGGGAGCTGTTTTTT
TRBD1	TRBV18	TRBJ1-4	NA	CASSPTGATGEKLFF	TGTGCCAGCTCACCGACAGGGGCTACCGGGGAAAAACTGTTTTTT
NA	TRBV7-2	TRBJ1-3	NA	CASSLTPGSGNTIYF	TGTGCCAGCAGCTTAACCCCAGGGTCTGGAAACACCATATATTTT
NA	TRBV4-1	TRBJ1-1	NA	CASSQFWTNTEAFF	TGCGCCAGCAGCCAGTTTTGGACGAACACTGAAGCTTTCTTT
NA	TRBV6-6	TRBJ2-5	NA	CASSSRNRAQETQYF	TGTGCCAGCAGTTCTCGGAACAGGGCCCAAGAGACCCAGTACTTC
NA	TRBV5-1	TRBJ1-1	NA	CASSLAGPNTEAFF	TGCGCCAGCAGCTTAGCAGGGCCGAACACTGAAGCTTTCTTT
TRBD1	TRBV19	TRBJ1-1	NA	CASTKTGVVTEAFF	TGTGCCAGTACTAAGACAGGGGTGGTCACTGAAGCTTTCTTT
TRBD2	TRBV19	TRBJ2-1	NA	CASSMGSGGSNEQFF	TGTGCCAGTAGTATGGGGAGCGGGGGTAGCAATGAGCAGTTCTTC
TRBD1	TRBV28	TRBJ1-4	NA	CASSSYGDRGVTNEKLFF	TGTGCCAGCAGCTCCTACGGGGACAGGGGAGTAACTAATGAAAAACTGTTTTTT
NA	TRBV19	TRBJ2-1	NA	CASNQRSEQFF	TGTGCCAGTAATCAGCGAAGCGAGCAGTTCTTC
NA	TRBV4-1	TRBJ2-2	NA	CASSPDTGFGELFF	TGCGCCAGCAGCCCAGATACGGGGTTCGGGGAGCTGTTTTTT
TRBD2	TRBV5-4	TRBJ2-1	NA	CASSLASGGGNYEQFF	TGTGCCAGCAGCTTGGCAAGCGGGGGGGGTAATTATGAGCAGTTCTTC
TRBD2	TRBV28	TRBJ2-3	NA	CASRSGLAGVAQYF	TGTGCCAGCAGGTCCGGACTAGCGGGGGTAGCGCAGTATTTT
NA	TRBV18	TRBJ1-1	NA	CASSRLQDMNTEAFF	TGTGCCAGCTCGAGACTACAGGATATGAACACTGAAGCTTTCTTT
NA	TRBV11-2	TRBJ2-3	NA	CASSSSPRDTQYF	TGTGCCAGCAGCTCAAGTCCCCGGGATACGCAGTATTTT
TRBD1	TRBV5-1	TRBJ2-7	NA	CASSTGQPPYEQYF	TGCGCCAGCAGCACGGGACAGCCCCCTTACGAGCAGTACTTC
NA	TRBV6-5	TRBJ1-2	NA	CASSTGRIGYTF	TGTGCCAGCAGTACGGGCCGGATTGGCTACACCTTC
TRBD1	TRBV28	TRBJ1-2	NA	CASSSAGGGQGNGYTF	TGTGCCAGCAGTTCGGCGGGAGGGGGACAGGGTAATGGCTACACCTTC
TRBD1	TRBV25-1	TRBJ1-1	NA	CASRGQGNTEAFF	TGTGCCAGCAGGGGACAGGGGAACACTGAAGCTTTCTTT
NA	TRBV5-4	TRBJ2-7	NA	CASSFGGDRAAYEQYF	TGTGCCAGCAGCTTCGGGGGGGACAGGGCGGCCTACGAGCAGTACTTC
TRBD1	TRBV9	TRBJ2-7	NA	CASSVSGTDSYEQYF	TGTGCCAGCAGCGTTTCGGGGACAGACTCCTACGAGCAGTACTTC
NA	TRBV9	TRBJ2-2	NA	CASSVQGTNTGELFF	TGTGCCAGCAGCGTACAGGGGACGAACACCGGGGAGCTGTTTTTT
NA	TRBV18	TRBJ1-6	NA	CASSPGVNSPLHF	TGTGCCAGCTCACCAGGGGTGAATTCACCCCTCCACTTT
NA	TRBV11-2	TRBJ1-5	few	CASSIYREQPQHF	TGTGCCAGCAGCATCTACAGGGAACAGCCCCAGCATTTT
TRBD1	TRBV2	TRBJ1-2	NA	CASMGQGYYGYTF	TGTGCCAGCATGGGACAGGGCTACTATGGCTACACCTTC
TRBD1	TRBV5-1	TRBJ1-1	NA	CASSLGQANTEAFF	TGCGCCAGCAGCCTTGGACAGGCCAACACTGAAGCTTTCTTT
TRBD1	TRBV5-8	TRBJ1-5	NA	CASSLGTGYSNQPQHF	TGTGCCAGCAGCTTGGGGACAGGTTATAGCAATCAGCCCCAGCATTTT
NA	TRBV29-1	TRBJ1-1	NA	CSVEEPKGNTEAFF	TGCAGCGTTGAAGAGCCGAAGGGGAACACTGAAGCTTTCTTT
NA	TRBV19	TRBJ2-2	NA	CASSPGPLYTGELFF	TGTGCCAGTAGCCCCGGGCCCCTTTACACCGGGGAGCTGTTTTTT
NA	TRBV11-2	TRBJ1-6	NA	CASSLNYRQGYYNSPLHF	TGTGCCAGCAGCTTAAACTATCGGCAGGGCTACTATAATTCACCCCTCCACTTT
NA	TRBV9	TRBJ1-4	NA	CASSPPTATNEKLFF	TGTGCCAGCAGCCCACCGACAGCAACTAATGAAAAACTGTTTTTT
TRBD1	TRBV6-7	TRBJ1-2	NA	CASNLDRGGYGYTF	TGTGCCAGCAATCTGGACAGGGGTGGGTATGGCTACACCTTC
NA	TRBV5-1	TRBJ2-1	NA	CASSPQGAGNEQFF	TGCGCCAGCAGCCCCCAGGGCGCCGGGAATGAGCAGTTCTTC
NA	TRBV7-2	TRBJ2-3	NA	CASSFLASQVGTDTQYF	TGTGCCAGCAGCTTCCTAGCGTCCCAGGTGGGCACAGATACGCAGTATTTT
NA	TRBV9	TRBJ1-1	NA	CASSERGGRWAAAFF	TGTGCCAGCAGCGAGAGAGGGGGTCGGTGGGCAGCGGCTTTCTTT
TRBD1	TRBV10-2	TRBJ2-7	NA	CASTTGGNYEQYF	TGCGCCAGTACGACAGGGGGGAACTACGAGCAGTACTTC
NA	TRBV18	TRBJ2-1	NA	CASSPRGAGANEQFF	TGTGCCAGCTCACCACGGGGGGCTGGCGCCAATGAGCAGTTCTTC
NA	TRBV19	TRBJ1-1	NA	CASSISRGTEAFF	TGTGCCAGTAGTATATCCAGAGGAACTGAAGCTTTCTTT
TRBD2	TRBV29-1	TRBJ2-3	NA	CSVYSGGLDTQYF	TGCAGCGTGTATAGCGGGGGTTTAGATACGCAGTATTTT
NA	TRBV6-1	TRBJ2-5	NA	CASSDFYGGLQETQYF	TGTGCCAGCAGTGACTTTTACGGGGGGCTCCAAGAGACCCAGTACTTC
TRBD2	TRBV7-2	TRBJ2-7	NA	CASSFERGSSYEQYF	TGTGCCAGCAGCTTCGAGCGGGGGAGCTCCTACGAGCAGTACTTC
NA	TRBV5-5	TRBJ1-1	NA	CASSFMSNTEAFF	TGTGCCAGCAGCTTTATGTCGAACACTGAAGCTTTCTTT
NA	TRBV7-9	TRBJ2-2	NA	CASQSRTSNTGELFF	TGTGCCAGCCAAAGCCGGACTTCGAACACCGGGGAGCTGTTTTTT
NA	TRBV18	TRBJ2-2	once	CASSTGGELFF	TGTGCCAGCTCAACGGGAGGGGAGCTGTTTTTT
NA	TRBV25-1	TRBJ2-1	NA	CASSEYRDYNEQFF	TGTGCCAGCAGTGAATATAGGGATTACAATGAGCAGTTCTTC
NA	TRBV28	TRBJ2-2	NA	CASSFFGELFF	TGTGCCAGCAGTTTCTTCGGGGAGCTGTTTTTT
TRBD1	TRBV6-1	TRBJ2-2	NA	CASSEPGQGNTGELFF	TGTGCCAGCAGTGAGCCGGGACAGGGGAACACCGGGGAGCTGTTTTTT
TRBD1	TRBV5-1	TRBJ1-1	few	CASSLLTGETEAFF	TGCGCCAGCAGCTTGTTAACAGGGGAAACTGAAGCTTTCTTT
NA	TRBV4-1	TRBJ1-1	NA	CASSTGKVGESGIAFF	TGCGCCAGCAGCACAGGTAAAGTGGGGGAGTCCGGGATAGCTTTCTTT
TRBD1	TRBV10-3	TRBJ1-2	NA	CAISESSDRGGYTF	TGTGCCATCAGTGAGTCGTCGGACAGGGGCGGCTACACCTTC
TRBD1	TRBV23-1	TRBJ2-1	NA	CAGKGPVTGCNEQFF	TGCGCCGGCAAAGGGCCGGTGACAGGGTGCAATGAGCAGTTCTTC
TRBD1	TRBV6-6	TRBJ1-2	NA	CASKGTGSSGGGYTF	TGTGCCAGCAAAGGGACAGGGAGTTCCGGGGGTGGCTACACCTTC
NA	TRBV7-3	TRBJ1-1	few	CASSPNGHSNTEAFF	TGTGCCAGCAGTCCTAACGGGCACTCAAACACTGAAGCTTTCTTT
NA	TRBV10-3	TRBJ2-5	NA	CAISESLGQETQYF	TGTGCCATCAGTGAGTCCCTAGGGCAAGAGACCCAGTACTTC
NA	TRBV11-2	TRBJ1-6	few	CASSFDLRGSPLHF	TGTGCCAGCAGCTTTGACCTTCGGGGTTCACCCCTCCACTTT
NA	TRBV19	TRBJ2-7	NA	CASSPEGSYEQYF	TGTGCCAGTAGTCCCGAGGGGTCTTACGAGCAGTACTTC
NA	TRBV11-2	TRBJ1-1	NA	CASRNILGTAFF	TGTGCCAGCCGCAACATTCTTGGGACAGCTTTCTTT
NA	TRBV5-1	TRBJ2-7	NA	CASSLTDGSSYEQYF	TGCGCCAGCAGCTTGACCGATGGGAGCTCCTACGAGCAGTACTTC